This T cell receptor (beta chain) appears in the sequencing data of a study of blood T cell repertoires in COVID-19. The length of the CDR3 is 14 residues. Germline V lookup: CDR1 MNHEY, CDR2 SMNVEV (reference sequence). The V end lost 6 bases, the J end lost 7 bases, and 16 bases lay between the germline ends. Assay: immunoSEQ multiplex PCR; the TCRdb copy retains only in-frame clones and omits some. The sample includes roughly 380,000 clones, more than 75% of them seen just once. Sequencing was performed on peripheral blood. This clonotype was sampled from a human donor with acute or convalescent COVID-19. The donor label of this sample is uncertain. This rearrangement joins TRBV27 to TRBJ2-4; the D is unclear. The CDR3 DNA follows: TGTGCCAGCAGCCCTCGCGGTTACGGGAACATTCAGTACTTC. This translates into CASSPRGYGNIQYF.